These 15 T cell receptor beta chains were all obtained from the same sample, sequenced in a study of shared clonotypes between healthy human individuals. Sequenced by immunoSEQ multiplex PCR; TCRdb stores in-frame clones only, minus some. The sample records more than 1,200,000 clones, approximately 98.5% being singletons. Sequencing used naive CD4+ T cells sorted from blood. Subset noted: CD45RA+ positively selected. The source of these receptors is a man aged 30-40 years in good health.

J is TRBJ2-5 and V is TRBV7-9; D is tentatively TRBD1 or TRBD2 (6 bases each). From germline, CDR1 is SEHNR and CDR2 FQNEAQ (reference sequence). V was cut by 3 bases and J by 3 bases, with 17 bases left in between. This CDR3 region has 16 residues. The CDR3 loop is CASSFWGAHREETQYF. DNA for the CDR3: TGTGCCAGCAGCTTTTGGGGGGCGCACAGGGAAGAGACCCAGTACTTC. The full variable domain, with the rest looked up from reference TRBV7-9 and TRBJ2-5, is DTGVSQNPRHKITKRGQNVTFRCDPISEHNRLYWYRQTLGQGPEFLTYFQNEAQLEKSRLLSDRFSAERPKGSFSTLEIQRTEQGDSAMYLCASSFWGAHREETQYFGPGTRLLVL.

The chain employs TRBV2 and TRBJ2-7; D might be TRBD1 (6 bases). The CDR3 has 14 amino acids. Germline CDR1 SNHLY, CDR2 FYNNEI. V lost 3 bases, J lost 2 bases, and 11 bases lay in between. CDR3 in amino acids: CASSDPGQTYEQYF. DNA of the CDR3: TGTGCCAGCAGTGATCCGGGACAAACCTACGAGCAGTACTTC. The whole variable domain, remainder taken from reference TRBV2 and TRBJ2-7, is EPEVTQTPSHQVTQMGQEVILRCVPISNHLYFYWYRQILGQKVEFLVSFYNNEISEKSEIFDDQFSVERPDGSNFTLKIRSTKLEDSAMYFCASSDPGQTYEQYFGPGTRLTVT.

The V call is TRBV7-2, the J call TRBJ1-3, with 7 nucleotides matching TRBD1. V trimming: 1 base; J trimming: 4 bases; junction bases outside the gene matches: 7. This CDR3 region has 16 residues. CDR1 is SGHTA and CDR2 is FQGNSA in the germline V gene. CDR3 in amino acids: CASSLDRQGRGNTIYF. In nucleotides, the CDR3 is TGTGCCAGCAGCTTAGATCGACAGGGTAGAGGAAACACCATATATTTT.

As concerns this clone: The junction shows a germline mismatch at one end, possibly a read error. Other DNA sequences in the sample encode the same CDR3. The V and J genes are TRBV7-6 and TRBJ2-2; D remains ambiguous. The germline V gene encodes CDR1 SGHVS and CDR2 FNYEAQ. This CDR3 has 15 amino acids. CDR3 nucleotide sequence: TGTGCCAGCAGCTTAGGGACGCCGAATACCGGGGAGCTGTTTTTT. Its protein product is CASSLGTPNTGELFF.

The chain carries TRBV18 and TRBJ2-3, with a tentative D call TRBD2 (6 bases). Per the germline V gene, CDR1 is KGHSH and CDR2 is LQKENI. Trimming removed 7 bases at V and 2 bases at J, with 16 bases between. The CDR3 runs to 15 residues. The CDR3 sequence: CASFPIRESTDTQYF. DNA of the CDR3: TGTGCCAGCTTCCCCATTCGGGAGTCCACAGATACGCAGTATTTT.

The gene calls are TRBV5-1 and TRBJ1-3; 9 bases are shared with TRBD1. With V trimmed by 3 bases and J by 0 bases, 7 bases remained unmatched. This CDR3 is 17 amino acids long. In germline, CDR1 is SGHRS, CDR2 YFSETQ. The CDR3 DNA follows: TGCGCCAGCAGCTCAGGGACAGGGAGCCCCTCTGGAAACACCATATATTTT. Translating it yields CASSSGTGSPSGNTIYF.

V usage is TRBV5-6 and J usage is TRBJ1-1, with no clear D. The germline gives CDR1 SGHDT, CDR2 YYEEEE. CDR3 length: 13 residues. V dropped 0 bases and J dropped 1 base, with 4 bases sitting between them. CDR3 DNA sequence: TGTGCCAGCAGCTTGGAGGAGAACACTGAAGCTTTCTTT. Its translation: CASSLEENTEAFF.

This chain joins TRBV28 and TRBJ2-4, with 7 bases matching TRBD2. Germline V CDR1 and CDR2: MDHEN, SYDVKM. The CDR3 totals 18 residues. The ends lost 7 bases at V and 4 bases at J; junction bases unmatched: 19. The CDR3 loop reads CASTKHHPPSGDKNIQYF. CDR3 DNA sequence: TGTGCCAGCACAAAGCACCATCCTCCTAGCGGAGATAAAAACATTCAGTACTTC.

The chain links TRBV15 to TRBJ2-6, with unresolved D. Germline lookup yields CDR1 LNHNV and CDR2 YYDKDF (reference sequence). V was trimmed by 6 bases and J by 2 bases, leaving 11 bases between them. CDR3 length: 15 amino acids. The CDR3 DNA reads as TGTGCCACCAGAAAGGTAACCACTGGGGCCAACGTCCTGACTTTC. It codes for CATRKVTTGANVLTF. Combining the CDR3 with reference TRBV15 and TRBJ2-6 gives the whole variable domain DAMVIQNPRYQVTQFGKPVTLSCSQTLNHNVMYWYQQKSSQAPKLLFHYYDKDFNNEADTPDNFQSRRPNTSFCFLDIRSPGLGDTAMYLCATRKVTTGANVLTFGAGSRLTVL.

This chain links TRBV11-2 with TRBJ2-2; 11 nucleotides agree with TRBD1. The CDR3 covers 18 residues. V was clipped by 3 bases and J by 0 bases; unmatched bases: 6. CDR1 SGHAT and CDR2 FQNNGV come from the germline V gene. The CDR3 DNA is TGTGCCAGCAGCTTTCTCGGACAGGGGGCCGCGAACACCGGGGAGCTGTTTTTT. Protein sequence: CASSFLGQGAANTGELFF.

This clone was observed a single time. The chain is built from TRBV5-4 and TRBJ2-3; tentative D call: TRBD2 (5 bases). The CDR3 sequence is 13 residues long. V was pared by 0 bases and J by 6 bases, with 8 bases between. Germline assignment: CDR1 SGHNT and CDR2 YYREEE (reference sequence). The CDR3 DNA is TGTGCCAGCAGCTTGGCGGGAATGGATACGCAGTATTTT. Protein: CASSLAGMDTQYF. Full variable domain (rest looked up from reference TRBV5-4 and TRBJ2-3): ETGVTQSPTHLIKTRGQQVTLRCSSQSGHNTVSWYQQALGQGPQFIFQYYREEENGRGNFPPRFSGLQFPNYSSELNVNALELDDSALYLCASSLAGMDTQYFGPGTRLTVL.

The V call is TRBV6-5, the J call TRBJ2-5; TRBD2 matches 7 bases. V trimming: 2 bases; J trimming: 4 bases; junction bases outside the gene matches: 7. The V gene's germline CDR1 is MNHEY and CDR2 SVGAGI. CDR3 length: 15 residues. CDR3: CASSYGSGGRETQYF. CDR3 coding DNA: TGTGCCAGCAGTTACGGATCCGGGGGGAGAGAGACCCAGTACTTC.

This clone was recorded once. In nucleotides, the CDR3 is TGTGCTAGTGGCTCCGGGATAGGGTTGGGGAATGAGCAGTTCTTC. It codes for CASGSGIGLGNEQFF. This chain uses TRBV12-5 with TRBJ2-1, with D perhaps matching TRBD2 (5 bases). CDR1 and CDR2 from the germline V gene are LGHNT and FRNRAP. The ends were cut back, 6 bases at V and 7 bases at J, with 19 bases in the middle. There are 15 residues in the CDR3.

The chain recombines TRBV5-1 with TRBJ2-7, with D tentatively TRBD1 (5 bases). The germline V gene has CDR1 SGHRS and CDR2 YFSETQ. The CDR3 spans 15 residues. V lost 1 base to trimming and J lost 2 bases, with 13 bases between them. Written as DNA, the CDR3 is TGCGCCAGCAGCTTGAGCACAGGCGCCGCCTACGAGCAGTACTTC. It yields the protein CASSLSTGAAYEQYF.

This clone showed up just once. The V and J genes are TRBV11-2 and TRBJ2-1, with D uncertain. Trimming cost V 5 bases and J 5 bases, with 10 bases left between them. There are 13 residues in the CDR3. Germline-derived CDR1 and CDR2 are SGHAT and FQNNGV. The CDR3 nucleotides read TGTGCCAGCAGCCTGAACTTTGACAATGAGCAGTTCTTC. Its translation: CASSLNFDNEQFF.